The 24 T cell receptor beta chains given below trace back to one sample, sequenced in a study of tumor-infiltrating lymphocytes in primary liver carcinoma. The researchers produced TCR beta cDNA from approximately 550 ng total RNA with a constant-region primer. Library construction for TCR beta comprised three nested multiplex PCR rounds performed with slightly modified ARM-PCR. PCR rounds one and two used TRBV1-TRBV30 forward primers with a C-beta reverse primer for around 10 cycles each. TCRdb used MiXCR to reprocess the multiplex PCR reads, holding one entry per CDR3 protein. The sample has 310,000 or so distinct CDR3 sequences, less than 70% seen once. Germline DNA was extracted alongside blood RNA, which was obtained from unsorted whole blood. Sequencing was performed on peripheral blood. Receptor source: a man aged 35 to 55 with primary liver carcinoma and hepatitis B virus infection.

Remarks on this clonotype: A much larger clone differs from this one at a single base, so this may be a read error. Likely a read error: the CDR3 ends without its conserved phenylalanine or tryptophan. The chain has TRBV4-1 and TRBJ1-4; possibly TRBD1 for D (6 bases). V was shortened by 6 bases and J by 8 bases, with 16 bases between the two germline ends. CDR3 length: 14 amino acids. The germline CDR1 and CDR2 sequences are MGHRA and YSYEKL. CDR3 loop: CASRSWQGNEKLFI. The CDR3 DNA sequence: TGCGCCAGCAGATCTTGGCAGGGGAACGAAAAACTGTTTATT.

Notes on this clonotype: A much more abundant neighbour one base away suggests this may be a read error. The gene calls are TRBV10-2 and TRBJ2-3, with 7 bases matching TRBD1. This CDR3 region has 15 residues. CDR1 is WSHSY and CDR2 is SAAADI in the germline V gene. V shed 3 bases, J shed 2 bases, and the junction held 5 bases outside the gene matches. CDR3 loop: CASSDTTGTTDTQYF. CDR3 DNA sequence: TGCGCCAGCAGTGATACGACAGGGACCACAGATACGCAGTATTTT.

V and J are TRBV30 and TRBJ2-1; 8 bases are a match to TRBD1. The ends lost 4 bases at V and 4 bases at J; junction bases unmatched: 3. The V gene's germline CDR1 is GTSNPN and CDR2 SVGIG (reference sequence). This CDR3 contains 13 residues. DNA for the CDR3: TGTGCCTGGAAACAGGGGGTATACAATGAGCAGTTCTTC. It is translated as CAWKQGVYNEQFF. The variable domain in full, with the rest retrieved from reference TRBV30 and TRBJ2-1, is SQTIHQWPATLVQPVGSPLSLECTVEGTSNPNLYWYRQAAGRGLQLLFYSVGIGQISSEVPQNLSASRPQDRQFILSSKKLLLSDSGFYLCAWKQGVYNEQFFGPGTRLTVL.

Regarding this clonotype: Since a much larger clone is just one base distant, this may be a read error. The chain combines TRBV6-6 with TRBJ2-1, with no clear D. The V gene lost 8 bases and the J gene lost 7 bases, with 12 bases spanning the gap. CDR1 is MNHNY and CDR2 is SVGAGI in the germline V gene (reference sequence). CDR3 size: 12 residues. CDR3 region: CASGSSSNEQFF. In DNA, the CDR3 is TGTGCCAGCGGCTCTTCCTCGAATGAGCAGTTCTTC.

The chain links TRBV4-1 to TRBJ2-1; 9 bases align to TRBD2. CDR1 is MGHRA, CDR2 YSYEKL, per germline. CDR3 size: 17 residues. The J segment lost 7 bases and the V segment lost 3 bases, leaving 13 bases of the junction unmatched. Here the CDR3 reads CASSHDRIGTSYNEQFF. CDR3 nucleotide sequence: TGCGCCAGCAGCCATGATCGAATCGGGACTAGCTATAATGAGCAGTTCTTC.

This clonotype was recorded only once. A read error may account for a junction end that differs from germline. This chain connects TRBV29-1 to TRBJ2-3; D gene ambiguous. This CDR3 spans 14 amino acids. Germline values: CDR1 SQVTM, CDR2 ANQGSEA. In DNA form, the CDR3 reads TGCAGCGTGGACGACTGGTCTAACACAGATACGCACTATTTT. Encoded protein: CSVDDWSNTDTHYF.

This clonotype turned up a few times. The CDR3 DNA reads as TGTGCCAGCAGCCGCGTGAGGGAGATAGAAGCTTTCTTT. This codes for CASSRVREIEAFF. The rearrangement uses TRBV7-8 and TRBJ1-1; unclear D gene. The CDR3 length is 13 residues. Germline V CDR1 and CDR2: SGHVS, FQNEAQ. V was trimmed by 5 bases and J by 8 bases, leaving 15 bases between them.

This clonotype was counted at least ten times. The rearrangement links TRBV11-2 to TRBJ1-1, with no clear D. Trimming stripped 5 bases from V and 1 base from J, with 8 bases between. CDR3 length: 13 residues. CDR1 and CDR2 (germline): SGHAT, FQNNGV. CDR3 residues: CASSNTPNTEAFF. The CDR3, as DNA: TGTGCCAGCAGCAATACGCCGAACACTGAAGCTTTCTTT. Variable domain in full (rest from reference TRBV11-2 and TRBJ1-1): EAGVAQSPRYKIIEKRQSVAFWCNPISGHATLYWYQQILGQGPKLLIQFQNNGVVDDSQLPKDRFSAERLKGVDSTLKIQPAKLEDSAVYLCASSNTPNTEAFFGQGTRLTVV.

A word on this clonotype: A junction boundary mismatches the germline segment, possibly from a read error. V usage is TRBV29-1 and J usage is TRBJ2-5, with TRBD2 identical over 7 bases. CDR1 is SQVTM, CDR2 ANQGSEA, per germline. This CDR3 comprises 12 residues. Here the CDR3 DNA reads TGCAGCATTGAGCACATGGGAGGGGCCCAGTACTTC. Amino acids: CSIEHMGGAQYF.

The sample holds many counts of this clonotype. The CDR3 DNA follows: TGTGCCAGCAGTGATCTAGCGGGAGGGCCTGTGGAGCAGTTCTTC. Residues: CASSDLAGGPVEQFF. This sequence joins TRBV6-1 and TRBJ2-1; 12 bases are a match to TRBD2. Germline CDR1 is MNHNS and CDR2 is SASEGT. This CDR3 has 15 residues. Trimming removed 3 bases from V and 10 bases from J; junction bases left unmatched: 7.

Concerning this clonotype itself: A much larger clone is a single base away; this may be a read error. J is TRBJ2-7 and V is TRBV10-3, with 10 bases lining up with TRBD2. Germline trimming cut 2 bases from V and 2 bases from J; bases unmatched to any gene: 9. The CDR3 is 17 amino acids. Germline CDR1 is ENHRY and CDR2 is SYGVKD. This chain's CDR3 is CAISEPGLARPAYEQYF. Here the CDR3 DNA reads TGTGCCATCAGTGAGCCGGGACTAGCGAGACCCGCCTACGAGCAGTACTTC.

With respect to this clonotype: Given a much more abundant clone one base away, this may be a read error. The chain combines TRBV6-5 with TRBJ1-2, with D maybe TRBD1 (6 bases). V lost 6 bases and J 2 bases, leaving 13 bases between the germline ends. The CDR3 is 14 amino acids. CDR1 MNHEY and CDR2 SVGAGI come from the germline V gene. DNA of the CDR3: TGTGCCAGCAGGCCCGGGACATCAAACTATGGCTACACCTTC. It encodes CASRPGTSNYGYTF.

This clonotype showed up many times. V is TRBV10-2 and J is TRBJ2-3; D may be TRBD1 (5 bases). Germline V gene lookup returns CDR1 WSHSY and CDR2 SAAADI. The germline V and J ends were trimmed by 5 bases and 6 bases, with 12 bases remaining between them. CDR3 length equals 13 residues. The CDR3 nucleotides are TGCGCCAGCAGTAGGGGCAGGCTGGATACGCAGTATTTT. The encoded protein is CASSRGRLDTQYF.

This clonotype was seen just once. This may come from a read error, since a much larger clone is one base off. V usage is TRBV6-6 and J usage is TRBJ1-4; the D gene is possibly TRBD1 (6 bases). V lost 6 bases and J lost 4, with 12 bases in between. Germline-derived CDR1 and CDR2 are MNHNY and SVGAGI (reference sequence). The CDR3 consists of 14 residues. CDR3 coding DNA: TGTGCCAGCAGGCGGGACAACAATAATGAAAAACTGTTTTTT. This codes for CASRRDNNNEKLFF.

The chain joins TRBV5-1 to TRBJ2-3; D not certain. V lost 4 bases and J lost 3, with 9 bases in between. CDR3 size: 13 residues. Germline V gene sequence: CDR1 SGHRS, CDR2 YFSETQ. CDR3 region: CASSHPLTDTQYF. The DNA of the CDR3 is TGCGCCAGCAGCCACCCGTTGACAGATACGCAGTATTTT.

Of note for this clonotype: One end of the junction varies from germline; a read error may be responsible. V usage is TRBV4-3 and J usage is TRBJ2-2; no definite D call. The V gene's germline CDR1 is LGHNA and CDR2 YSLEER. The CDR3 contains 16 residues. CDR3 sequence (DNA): TGCGCCAGCGGCCAAGGGTCAGCTTTGAACACCGTGGAGCTGTTTTTT. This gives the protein CASGQGSALNTVELFF.

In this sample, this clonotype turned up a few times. This chain's CDR3 is CASSSPTGTGYSNQPQHF. The CDR3 DNA reads as TGTGCCAGCAGTTCTCCGACCGGGACGGGGTATAGCAATCAGCCCCAGCATTTT. The chain recombines TRBV28 with TRBJ1-5; D perhaps matches TRBD1 (5 bases). The V and J ends lost 4 bases and 0 bases respectively, with 19 bases between them. The germline gives CDR1 MDHEN, CDR2 SYDVKM. CDR3 length: 18 residues.

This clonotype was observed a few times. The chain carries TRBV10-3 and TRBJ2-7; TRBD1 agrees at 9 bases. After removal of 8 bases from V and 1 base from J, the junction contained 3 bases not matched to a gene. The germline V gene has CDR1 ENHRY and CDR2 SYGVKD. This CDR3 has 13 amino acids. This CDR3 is CAIGGQGSYEQYF. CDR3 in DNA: TGTGCCATCGGGGGACAGGGTTCCTACGAGCAGTACTTC.

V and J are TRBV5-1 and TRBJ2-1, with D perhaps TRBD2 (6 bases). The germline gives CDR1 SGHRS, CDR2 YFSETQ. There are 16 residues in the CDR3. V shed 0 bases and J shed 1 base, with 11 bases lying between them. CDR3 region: CASSLESGLSYNEQFF. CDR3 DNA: TGCGCCAGCAGCTTGGAAAGCGGGCTGTCCTACAATGAGCAGTTCTTC. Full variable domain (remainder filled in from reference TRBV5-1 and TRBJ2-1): KAGVTQTPRYLIKTRGQQVTLSCSPISGHRSVSWYQQTPGQGLQFLFEYFSETQRNKGNFPGRFSGRQFSNSRSEMNVSTLELGDSALYLCASSLESGLSYNEQFFGPGTRLTVL.

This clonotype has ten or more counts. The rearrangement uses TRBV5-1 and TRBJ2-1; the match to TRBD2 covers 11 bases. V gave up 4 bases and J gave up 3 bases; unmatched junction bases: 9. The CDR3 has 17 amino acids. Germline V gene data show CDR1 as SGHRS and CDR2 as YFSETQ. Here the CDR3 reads CASSLGGLAGGYNEQFF. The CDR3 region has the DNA TGCGCCAGCAGCCTGGGCGGGCTAGCGGGAGGCTACAATGAGCAGTTCTTC.

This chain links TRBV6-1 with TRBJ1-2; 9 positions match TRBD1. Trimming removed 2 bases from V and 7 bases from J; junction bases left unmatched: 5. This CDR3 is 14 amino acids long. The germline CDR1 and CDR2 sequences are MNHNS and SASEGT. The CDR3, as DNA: TGTGCCAGCAGTGAAAGGGACAGGGTATTTGGCTACACCTTC. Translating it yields CASSERDRVFGYTF.

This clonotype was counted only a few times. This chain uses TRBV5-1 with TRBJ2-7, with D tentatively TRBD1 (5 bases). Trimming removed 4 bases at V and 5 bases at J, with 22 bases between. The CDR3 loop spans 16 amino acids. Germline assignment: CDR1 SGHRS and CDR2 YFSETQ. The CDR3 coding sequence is TGCGCCAGCAGCGCGAGCAGAGCTAGGGGTTACCACGAGCAGTACTTC. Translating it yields CASSASRARGYHEQYF.

The CDR3 is CASRKGGGTDTQYF. The CDR3 DNA follows: TGTGCCAGCAGAAAAGGGGGCGGCACAGATACGCAGTATTTT. This chain connects TRBV2 to TRBJ2-3, with 7 bases identical to TRBD1. Germline trimming cut 6 bases from V and 1 base from J; bases unmatched to any gene: 4. In germline, CDR1 is SNHLY, CDR2 FYNNEI. There are 14 residues in the CDR3.

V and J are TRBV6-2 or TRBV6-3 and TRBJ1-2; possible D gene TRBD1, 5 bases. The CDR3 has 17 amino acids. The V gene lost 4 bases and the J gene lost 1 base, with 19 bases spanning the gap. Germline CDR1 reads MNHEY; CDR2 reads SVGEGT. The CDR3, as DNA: TGTGCCAGCAGTTTGCGGACCCCAGGGATATTTAACTATGGCTACACCTTC. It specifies CASSLRTPGIFNYGYTF.